These 24 T cell receptor beta chains share one sample of origin, sequenced in a study of PD-L1 blockade in urothelial cancer. Method: immunoSEQ multiplex PCR; TCRdb's copy keeps in-frame clones and lacks some. The repertoire holds some 28,000 clones, with over 80% as singletons. The sample consisted of PBMCs, taken around atezolizumab (anti-PD-L1) treatment. These receptor sequences come from a man aged 45-65 years with urothelial cancer.

CDR3 loop: CASSGGGPGVGYEQYF. CDR3 DNA sequence: TGTGCCAGCAGTGGCGGCGGTCCAGGGGTCGGATACGAGCAGTACTTC. The chain is built from TRBV2 and TRBJ2-7; possible D gene TRBD1, 6 bases. The CDR3 contains 16 residues. Germline V gene lookup returns CDR1 SNHLY and CDR2 FYNNEI. The V end was cut by 4 bases, the J end by 4 bases, with 20 bases between.

This rearrangement joins TRBV5-1 to TRBJ2-1, with 8 bases aligning to TRBD1. Germline-derived CDR1 and CDR2 are SGHRS and YFSETQ. With 3 bases clipped from V and 2 bases from J, the junction kept 7 bases outside the gene matches. The CDR3 covers 16 residues. The CDR3 region is CASSSTGQGAYNEQFF. The CDR3 nucleotides are TGCGCCAGCAGCTCGACCGGACAGGGCGCCTACAATGAGCAGTTCTTC.

J is TRBJ1-5 and V is TRBV2; TRBD1 agrees at 7 bases. The junction had 12 bases not matched to a gene; V was cut back by 8 bases and J by 2 bases. CDR1 is SNHLY, CDR2 FYNNEI, per germline. The CDR3 runs to 16 residues. CDR3: CASGYEQGSGNQPQHF. In DNA form, the CDR3 reads TGTGCCAGCGGATACGAACAGGGGAGTGGCAATCAGCCCCAGCATTTT.

The chain combines TRBV19 with TRBJ1-6; D possibly corresponds to TRBD1 (6 bases). Germline CDR1 and CDR2: LNHDA and SQIVND (reference sequence). Trimming removed 3 bases from V and 4 bases from J, with 16 bases in between. The CDR3 is 17 residues long. The CDR3 DNA follows: TGTGCCAGTAGTATTCTCGACAGGCTTTCATATAATTCACCCCTCCACTTT. It codes for CASSILDRLSYNSPLHF.

This chain connects TRBV5-1 to TRBJ2-3; a possible D gene is TRBD1 (5 bases). The CDR3 has 13 residues. V was trimmed by 0 bases and J by 3 bases, leaving 5 bases between them. Germline loops: CDR1 SGHRS, CDR2 YFSETQ. CDR3 bases: TGCGCCAGCAGCTTGGGGACAACAGATACGCAGTATTTT. Encoded protein: CASSLGTTDTQYF.

This clone was seen only a few times. The V call is TRBV5-1, the J call TRBJ1-5; possibly TRBD1 for D (5 bases). The CDR3 has 13 amino acids. From germline, CDR1 is SGHRS and CDR2 YFSETQ. Between the trimmed V and J ends, which lost 6 bases and 3 bases, there was a span of 10 bases. The CDR3 DNA sequence: TGCGCCAGCACCACAGGTCCCAATCAGCCCCAGCATTTT. Its protein product is CASTTGPNQPQHF.

The V call is TRBV10-3, the J call TRBJ2-3, with 10 bases identical to TRBD2. The germline gives CDR1 ENHRY, CDR2 SYGVKD. CDR3 length equals 18 residues. The trim removed 3 bases at V and 11 bases at J, leaving 20 bases unmatched. The CDR3 nucleotides read TGTGCCATCAGTGATGGGGGTGCTAGCGGGGGCCCCGCAGGGGGGCAGTATTTT. As protein: CAISDGGASGGPAGGQYF.

The V call is TRBV6-4, the J call TRBJ2-2, with a weak D call TRBD1 (6 bases). This CDR3 has 13 amino acids. Looked up from germline, CDR1 is MRHNA and CDR2 is SNTAGT. Trimming took 4 bases from V and 5 from J, leaving 8 bases between them. CDR3 nucleotides: TGTGCCAGCAGTGCTCAGGGGACCGGGGAGCTGTTTTTT. Translated: CASSAQGTGELFF.

The rearrangement uses TRBV6-6 and TRBJ2-3; D uncertain. Germline V lookup: CDR1 MNHNY, CDR2 SVGAGI (reference sequence). The V end lost 6 bases, the J end lost 5 bases, and 6 bases lay between the germline ends. The CDR3 is 11 residues long. CDR3 DNA sequence: TGTGCCAGCAGCAATCAAGATACGCAGTATTTT. Translation: CASSNQDTQYF.

V gene TRBV18 combines with J gene TRBJ1-4, with D hard to call. This CDR3 is 14 amino acids long. Looked up from germline, CDR1 is KGHSH and CDR2 is LQKENI. V dropped 4 bases and J dropped 4 bases, with 10 bases sitting between them. In nucleotides, the CDR3 is TGTGCCAGCTCACTCCAGGCCAATAATGAAAAACTGTTTTTT. Its translation: CASSLQANNEKLFF.

As regards this clone: One end of the junction varies from germline; a read error may be responsible. The CDR3 bases are TGTGCATGGACTAGCGGGAGTACAGATACGCAGTATTTT. Protein sequence: CAWTSGSTDTQYF. V gene TRBV30 combines with J gene TRBJ2-3; 13 bases match TRBD2. This CDR3 is 13 amino acids long. Per germline, CDR1 GTSNPN and CDR2 SVGIG (reference sequence). The full variable domain, rest sourced from reference TRBV30 and TRBJ2-3, is SQTIHQWPATLVQPVGSPLSLECTVEGTSNPNLYWYRQAAGRGLQLLFYSVGIGQISSEVPQNLSASRPQDRQFILSSKKLLLSDSGFYLCAWTSGSTDTQYFGPGTRLTVL.

This clone was found a few times. J is TRBJ2-7 and V is TRBV9, with D maybe TRBD1 (5 bases). Trimming shortened V by 0 bases and J by 6 bases, and 13 bases separated the two germline ends. The germline gives CDR1 SGDLS, CDR2 YYNGEE. There are 14 residues in the CDR3. CDR3 in amino acids: CASSVAPTVSEQYF. As DNA, the CDR3 is TGTGCCAGCAGCGTAGCCCCGACAGTGTCCGAGCAGTACTTC.

V is TRBV9 and J is TRBJ2-7; TRBD2 matches 8 bases. Germline V gene lookup returns CDR1 SGDLS and CDR2 YYNGEE. Trimming at V came to 2 bases and at J to 5 bases, leaving 6 bases not matched to a gene. There are 14 residues in the CDR3. The CDR3 here is CASSVTGGDHEQYF. The CDR3 nucleotides read TGTGCCAGCAGCGTGACGGGAGGGGACCACGAGCAGTACTTC.

V and J are TRBV18 and TRBJ1-1, with 11 bases fitting TRBD1. Germline V gene sequence: CDR1 KGHSH, CDR2 LQKENI. The CDR3 has 15 amino acids. Trimming removed 4 bases from V and 5 bases from J; junction bases left unmatched: 6. The chain's CDR3 is CASSLGQGARTEAFF. CDR3 nucleotide sequence: TGTGCCAGCTCACTCGGACAGGGGGCGAGGACTGAAGCTTTCTTT.

The sample holds a few counts of this clone. The V call is TRBV5-1, the J call TRBJ1-6; 11 bases map to TRBD1. Germline trimming cut 2 bases from V and 9 bases from J; bases unmatched to any gene: 10. The CDR3 is 17 amino acids. Germline lookup yields CDR1 SGHRS and CDR2 YFSETQ. Here the CDR3 DNA reads TGCGCCAGCAGCTTATCGACCGGGACAGGGGGAATTTCACCCCTCCACTTT. Translated, it gives CASSLSTGTGGISPLHF.

The chain joins TRBV19 to TRBJ2-7; the D gene is possibly TRBD1 (5 bases). The germline V and J ends were trimmed by 8 bases and 0 bases, with 11 bases remaining between them. The CDR3 spans 13 residues. Germline CDR1 reads LNHDA; CDR2 reads SQIVND (reference sequence). Here the CDR3 reads CASLDRNSYEQYF. The DNA of the CDR3 is TGTGCCAGTTTAGACAGAAACTCCTACGAGCAGTACTTC.

V usage is TRBV5-8 and J usage is TRBJ2-1; 11 bases agree with TRBD2. Germline trimming cut 3 bases from V and 8 bases from J; bases unmatched to any gene: 13. The germline V gene has CDR1 SGHTS and CDR2 YDEGEE. The CDR3 loop spans 17 amino acids. CDR3 sequence reads: CASSSRTIAGGPYEQFF. CDR3 bases: TGTGCCAGCAGCTCGCGCACGATAGCGGGAGGGCCTTATGAGCAGTTCTTC.

The chain joins TRBV30 to TRBJ2-7; tentative D call: TRBD2 (7 bases). V lost 2 bases, J lost 5 bases, and 13 bases lay in between. This CDR3 contains 13 residues. The germline V gene encodes CDR1 GTSNPN and CDR2 SVGIG (reference sequence). CDR3 residues: CAWSRGEGDEQYF. Written as DNA, the CDR3 is TGTGCCTGGAGTAGGGGGGAGGGCGACGAGCAGTACTTC.

This chain joins TRBV5-6 and TRBJ1-3; TRBD1 is a possible D gene (5 bases). Trimming removed 2 bases from V and 4 bases from J, with 7 bases in between. This CDR3 has 13 residues. CDR1 is SGHDT, CDR2 YYEEEE, per germline. CDR3 in amino acids: CASSFWTGNTIYF. The CDR3 bases are TGTGCCAGCAGCTTTTGGACAGGAAACACCATATATTTT.

This chain uses TRBV28 with TRBJ2-7, with 10 positions matching TRBD1. Germline CDR1 is MDHEN and CDR2 is SYDVKM. Germline trimming cut 6 bases from V and 3 bases from J; bases unmatched to any gene: 8. CDR3 length: 15 residues. CDR3 residues: CASRPTGGGIYEQYF. The CDR3, as DNA: TGTGCCAGCAGGCCGACAGGGGGCGGTATCTACGAGCAGTACTTC.

V gene TRBV9 combines with J gene TRBJ2-3; D unclear. The CDR3 loop spans 15 amino acids. Deletions cut 6 bases from V and 0 bases from J, with 14 bases between. Germline V CDR1 and CDR2: SGDLS, YYNGEE. This CDR3 reads CASTPSGGSTDTQYF. CDR3 sequence (DNA): TGTGCCAGCACCCCATCTGGCGGTAGCACAGATACGCAGTATTTT.

This chain joins TRBV18 and TRBJ2-7; D is perhaps TRBD1 (5 bases). CDR1 is KGHSH, CDR2 LQKENI, per germline. The V and J ends lost 3 bases and 2 bases respectively, with 11 bases between them. The CDR3 is 14 amino acids. CDR3 loop: CASSPRTRTYEQYV. In nucleotides, the CDR3 is TGTGCCAGCTCACCTCGGACAAGAACCTACGAGCAGTACGTC.

The J gene is TRBJ1-1, the V gene TRBV7-8; D remains ambiguous. Germline values: CDR1 SGHVS, CDR2 FQNEAQ. The CDR3 length is 14 residues. Trimming took off 7 bases at V and 1 base at J, with 13 bases between the two ends. CDR3 in amino acids: CASNQLSTNTEAFF. The DNA for the CDR3 is TGTGCCAGCAACCAGCTTAGCACGAACACTGAAGCTTTCTTT. Complete variable domain (other parts from reference TRBV7-8 and TRBJ1-1): GAGVSQSPRYKVAKRGQDVALRCDPISGHVSLFWYQQALGQGPEFLTYFQNEAQLDKSGLPSDRFFAERPEGSVSTLKIQRTQQEDSAVYLCASNQLSTNTEAFFGQGTRLTVV.

V and J are TRBV28 and TRBJ2-1, with D possibly TRBD2 on 6 matching bases. V was clipped by 2 bases and J by 5 bases, with 10 bases between them. Germline V CDR1 and CDR2: MDHEN, SYDVKM. The CDR3 contains 14 residues. In DNA form, the CDR3 reads TGTGCCAGCAGTTTACCGACTAGTAACAATGAGCAGTTCTTC. Its protein product is CASSLPTSNNEQFF.